The rows below give T cell receptor beta chains drawn from one sample of a study of blood T cell repertoires in COVID-19. Assay used: immunoSEQ multiplex PCR; TCRdb lists only in-frame clones, some missing. Of 25,000 to 35,000 clones detected, roughly 87% appear once; the ten largest clones hold 7% to 9%. Sequencing input: peripheral blood. The receptor source for this set is a man between 60 and 75 years old with COVID-19, enrolled during active disease. The CDR3 runs from the conserved cysteine through the conserved F or W. The order of the fields is D gene, clone size, V gene, J gene, CDR3 DNA, CDR3 protein. D genes are given only for firm matches. Clone size, where shown, is once, few, many, or a class for clones that have expanded.

>NA|once|TRBV27|TRBJ1-5
TGTGCCAGCAGTACTCGGGGGGGTCAGCCCCAGCATTTT
CASSTRGGQPQHF
>TRBD1|NA|TRBV30|TRBJ1-2
TGTGCCTGGACAGGGGGCGTCTATGGCTACACCTTC
CAWTGGVYGYTF
>TRBD2|NA|TRBV19|TRBJ2-3
TGTGCCAGTAGCCGGACTAGCGGCAGCACAGATACGCAGTATTTT
CASSRTSGSTDTQYF
>NA|NA|TRBV2|TRBJ2-5
TGTGCCAGCAAAAGGGACTCGCTCACCCAGTACTTC
CASKRDSLTQYF
>NA|NA|TRBV9|TRBJ2-3
TGTGCCAGCAGTGATACATTCCGCACAGATACGCAGTATTTT
CASSDTFRTDTQYF
>NA|NA|TRBV6-2/TRBV6-3|TRBJ1-1
TGTGCCAGCACCCCCCCGAGGGCGGACACTGAAGCTTTCTTT
CASTPPRADTEAFF
>NA|NA|TRBV9|TRBJ2-7
TGTGCCAGCAGCGTAGAAAGGGGCGAGCAGTACTTC
CASSVERGEQYF
>NA|NA|TRBV14|TRBJ1-1
TGTGCCAGCAGCGAAGAGGGAGGGGACACTGAAGCTTTCTTT
CASSEEGGDTEAFF
>NA|NA|TRBV6-1|TRBJ2-3
TGTGCCAGCAGTGAAGCCCCAGGGCCAGATACGCAGTATTTT
CASSEAPGPDTQYF
>TRBD2|NA|TRBV11-3|TRBJ2-2
TGTGCCAGCAGCGGGGGACTAGCGGGAGGAGCTGCCGGGGAGCTGTTTTTT
CASSGGLAGGAAGELFF
>NA|NA|TRBV10-3|TRBJ2-3
TGTGCCATCAGTGAGTCTGAGGGCCTGCGCACAGATACGCAGTATTTT
CAISESEGLRTDTQYF
>NA|NA|TRBV2|TRBJ2-2
TGTGCCAGCAGTGGGGGAGGCCCAAATGAGCTGTTTTTT
CASSGGGPNELFF
>TRBD2|NA|TRBV27|TRBJ2-1
TGTGCCAGCAGTCACCGGGGTCTAGCGGACAACATACATGAGCAGTTCTTC
CASSHRGLADNIHEQFF
>TRBD1|NA|TRBV28|TRBJ2-7
TGTGCCAGCAGTTCCGGGACAGGGGTATACGAGCAGTACTTC
CASSSGTGVYEQYF
>TRBD2|NA|TRBV27|TRBJ2-7
TGTGCCAGCAGTTTATTCCCGACTAGCGGGATTGGGTACGAGCAGTACTTC
CASSLFPTSGIGYEQYF
>TRBD1|NA|TRBV10-3|TRBJ1-5
TGTGCCACCAAGACAGGGTTGATCAATCAGCCCCAGCATTTT
CATKTGLINQPQHF
>NA|NA|TRBV4-1|TRBJ1-6
TGCGCCAGCAGCCGGCCCCTTGGTTCACCCCTCCACTTT
CASSRPLGSPLHF
>NA|NA|TRBV5-4|TRBJ1-2
TGTGCCAGCAGCTGGGACTTAGCTAACTATGGCTACACCTTC
CASSWDLANYGYTF
>TRBD1|NA|TRBV24-1|TRBJ2-3
TGTGCCACCGAACCCGGGACAGGCCGTTTTACAGATACGCAGTATTTT
CATEPGTGRFTDTQYF
>NA|NA|TRBV11-3|TRBJ2-5
TGTGCCAGCAGCTTAGTTAGAGGTGCTGGTAAGACCCAGTACTTC
CASSLVRGAGKTQYF
>NA|NA|TRBV5-4|TRBJ2-2
TGTGCCAGCAGCCCCTCTGGGACATTGAACACCGGGGAGCTGTTTTTT
CASSPSGTLNTGELFF
>TRBD2|NA|TRBV18|TRBJ2-7
TGTGCCAGCTCACCAGCTAGCGGAGAGCAGTACTTC
CASSPASGEQYF
>TRBD1|NA|TRBV28|TRBJ2-1
TGTGCCAGCAGTACTTGGACAGGGAGTAGGAATGAGCAGTTCTTC
CASSTWTGSRNEQFF
>TRBD2|NA|TRBV18|TRBJ2-1
TGTGCCAGCTCACCCGGGACTAGCGGGAGACATGAGCAGTTCTTC
CASSPGTSGRHEQFF
>NA|NA|TRBV9|TRBJ2-7
TGTGCCAGCAGCGGTACAGGGCACGAGCAGTACTTC
CASSGTGHEQYF
>NA|NA|TRBV18|TRBJ1-1
TGTGCCAGCTCACCCCCTATCGAGAACACTGAAGCTTTCTTT
CASSPPIENTEAFF